This TCR beta chain was obtained from a study of cytomegalovirus exposure and HLA in healthy donors. Primers for the PCR totalled 60 Vbeta and 13 Jbeta. Data came from immunoSEQ multiplex PCR; TCRdb stores just in-frame clones and leaves some out. The table records tens of thousands of clones, roughly 69% of them present only once. Concerning this clone itself: At one end the junction does not follow the germline gene, possibly because of a read error.

Sequencing input: PBMCs. The sequence derives from a woman in her fifties or sixties in good health and CMV-seronegative.

Here the CDR3 reads CATSDRVGTNSGANVLTF. The CDR3, as DNA: TGTGCCACTAGTGACAGGGTCGGTACCAACTCTGGGGCCAACGTCCTGACTTTC. V and J are TRBV19 and TRBJ2-6; 7 bases line up with TRBD1. Germline lookup yields CDR1 LNHDA and CDR2 SQIVND (reference sequence). The CDR3 loop spans 18 amino acids.